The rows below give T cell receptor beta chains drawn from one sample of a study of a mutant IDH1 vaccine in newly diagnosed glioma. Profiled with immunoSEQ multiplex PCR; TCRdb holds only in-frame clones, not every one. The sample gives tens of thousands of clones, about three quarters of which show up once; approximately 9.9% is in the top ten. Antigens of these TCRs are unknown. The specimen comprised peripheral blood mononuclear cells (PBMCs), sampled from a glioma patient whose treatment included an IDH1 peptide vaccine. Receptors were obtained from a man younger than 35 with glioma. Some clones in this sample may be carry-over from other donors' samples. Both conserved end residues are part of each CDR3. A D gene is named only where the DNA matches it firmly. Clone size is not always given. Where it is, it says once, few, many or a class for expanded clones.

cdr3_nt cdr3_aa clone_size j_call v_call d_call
TGTGCCAGCAGTCAAGAGACCCAGTACTTC CASSQETQYF - TRBJ2-5 TRBV28 -
TGTGCCAGCAGCCCTCGTATTTCGGTCCAGGGGGCCCAGAAGCAGTACTTC CASSPRISVQGAQKQYF once TRBJ2-7 TRBV5-5 TRBD1
TGCGCCAGCAGCCAAGAACCTTTCTCCTATAATTCACCCCTCCACTTT CASSQEPFSYNSPLHF - TRBJ1-6 TRBV4-3 -
TGTGCCAGCAGCTTAGGTACAGGTTTGAACACTGAAGCTTTCTTT CASSLGTGLNTEAFF few TRBJ1-1 TRBV7-9 -
TGCGCCAGCAGTCAGGGGCAGGGCACGGGTGAGCAGTACTTC CASSQGQGTGEQYF - TRBJ2-7 TRBV4-3 -
TGTGCCAGCAGGGGACGAAGCAATCAGCCCCAGCATTTT CASRGRSNQPQHF few TRBJ1-5 TRBV28 -
TGCGCCAGCAGCTTGGTGGGTAGTGGCGAGCAGTACTTC CASSLVGSGEQYF few TRBJ2-7 TRBV5-1 -
TGTGCCACCAGCAGAGAAAGGTCGATCTACGAGCAGTACTTC CATSRERSIYEQYF - TRBJ2-7 TRBV15 -
TGTGCCAGCTCACCACGGACGGGACTTAATGAAAAACTGTTTTTT CASSPRTGLNEKLFF - TRBJ1-4 TRBV18 -
TGCGCCAGCAGCCAAGAATCAGGGTACAATGAGCAGTTCTTC CASSQESGYNEQFF - TRBJ2-1 TRBV4-3 -
TGTGCCTGGTCCCGGACATCAGGAACCACCGGGGAGCTGTTTTTT CAWSRTSGTTGELFF - TRBJ2-2 TRBV30 -